This T cell receptor beta chain was obtained from a study of blood T cell repertoires in COVID-19. Whole-study context: Spain, Italy and the United States supplied samples that represented acute and convalescent COVID-19. Sample material is recorded as cDNA or gDNA derived from T cells, B-cell-depleted T cells, or PBMCs.

From germline, CDR1 is SGHKS and CDR2 YYEKEE (reference sequence). The CDR3 has 14 residues. The V end was cut by 2 bases, the J end by 1 base, with 6 bases between. Per the original data handling: The authors estimated nucleated cell counts from reference gene primer amplification. The repertoire was sequenced with immunoSEQ multiplex PCR; TCRdb's copy has only in-frame clones and lacks some. V, J and clone size reflect that table, while D and trimming were determined from the DNA. The table lists 220,000 or so clones, 84% of them singletons, with approximately 5.1% in the top ten. This receptor was taken from a woman in her sixties or seventies who had recovered from COVID-19. This chain connects TRBV5-5 to TRBJ2-2; the D is unclear. Sample: peripheral blood. CDR3 in amino acids: CASSFFQNTGELFF. The CDR3 DNA reads as TGTGCCAGCAGCTTTTTCCAGAACACCGGGGAGCTGTTTTTT.